This T cell receptor (beta chain) was identified during a study of blood T cell repertoires in COVID-19. Study-level background: Sample material is recorded as cDNA or gDNA derived from T cells, B-cell-depleted T cells, or PBMCs.

Source study methods: The assay estimated nucleated cells by amplifying reference gene primers. Assay: immunoSEQ multiplex PCR; the TCRdb copy retains only in-frame clones and omits some. For V, J and clone size, that table is used; D and trimming come from the DNA. This table holds 45,000 or so clones, almost 85% found once. Germline-derived CDR1 and CDR2 are SGDLS and YYNGEE. The CDR3 totals 14 residues. Trimming cost V 1 base and J 1 base, with 8 bases left between them. This TCR came from a human donor in a cohort sampled during active COVID-19. The sequencing sample was made of peripheral blood. J is TRBJ1-1 and V is TRBV9, with D possibly matching TRBD1 (5 bases). In nucleotides, the CDR3 is TGTGCCAGCAGCGTATCGGGGGGGAACACTGAAGCTTTCTTT. Encoded protein: CASSVSGGNTEAFF.